This T cell receptor (beta chain) was retrieved from a study of OX40 agonist ivuxolimab in advanced cancers. Background on the study: The dose-escalation cohort had hepatocellular carcinoma, melanoma, renal cell or head and neck cancer. Antecedent anti-PD-1, anti-PD-L1 or anti-CTLA-4 therapy was permissible, with around 40% having received some.

Clones were sequenced by immunoSEQ multiplex PCR, and TCRdb holds only the in-frame ones, with some missing. The repertoire consists of 65,000 to 75,000 clones, with approximately 87% occurring once and the leading ten covering approximately 4%. The CDR3 consists of 16 residues. With 4 bases removed from V and 4 bases from J, the gap between germline ends came to 17 bases. CDR1 SGDLS and CDR2 YYNGEE come from the germline V gene. The sample here was CD4+ or CD8+ T cells sorted from blood, taken in a trial of the OX40 agonist ivuxolimab. The sequence derives from an adult with an advanced solid tumor such as melanoma, head and neck, liver or kidney cancer. The chain joins TRBV9 to TRBJ2-2; D may match TRBD1 or TRBD2 (7 bases each). Written as DNA, the CDR3 is TGTGCCAGCAGCCCCGGGGAGGGGGCAACCACCGGGGAGCTGTTTTTT. It encodes CASSPGEGATTGELFF.